The present T cell receptor (beta chain) was sequenced within a study of blood T cell repertoires in COVID-19. The overall study: Donors in the United States, Italy and Spain gave samples during acute or convalescent COVID-19. Sources were T cells, B-cell-depleted T cells, or PBMCs; the material itself was cDNA or gDNA.

Per the original methods: Estimates of nucleated cell counts were drawn from the amplification of reference gene primers. Libraries were prepared by immunoSEQ multiplex PCR; TCRdb keeps only in-frame clonotypes and omits some of them. That table is the source of V, J and clone size, and D and trimming were worked out from the DNA. This table holds some 180,000 clones, 70% to 80% found once. Germline V lookup: CDR1 LGHNA, CDR2 YSLEER. V lost 6 bases and J lost 1, with 13 bases in between. This CDR3 spans 15 amino acids. The receptor was isolated from a woman aged 45-65 years with active or convalescent COVID-19. The V and J genes are TRBV4-3 and TRBJ2-4; D unresolved. Sample: peripheral blood. In nucleotides, the CDR3 is TGCGCCAGCAGTCCCGGGTACGGTGCCAAAAACATTCAGTACTTC. Its translation is CASSPGYGAKNIQYF.